These 7 T cell receptor beta chains came from one sample sequenced in a study of blood T cell repertoires in COVID-19. Assay used: immunoSEQ multiplex PCR; TCRdb lists only in-frame clones, some missing. The sample shows roughly 100,000 clones, roughly 79% of them seen only once. Input material: peripheral blood. These receptors were taken from a woman between 70 and 85 years old with acute or convalescent COVID-19.

This clone was counted once. The V call is TRBV5-1, the J call TRBJ1-1; 7 positions agree with TRBD1. CDR1 and CDR2 from the germline V gene are SGHRS and YFSETQ. V dropped 3 bases and J dropped 0; count of bases not matched to a gene: 5. The length of the CDR3 is 15 residues. The CDR3 sequence: CASSSGQAMNTEAFF. The CDR3, as DNA: TGCGCCAGCAGCTCAGGACAGGCGATGAACACTGAAGCTTTCTTT.

J is TRBJ2-5 and V is TRBV5-1, with 14 bases identical to TRBD2. CDR3 length equals 16 residues. The germline gives CDR1 SGHRS, CDR2 YFSETQ. V gave up 4 bases and J gave up 4 bases; unmatched junction bases: 6. CDR3 in amino acids: CASSRGLAGGVETQYF. CDR3 in DNA: TGCGCCAGCAGCCGCGGACTAGCGGGGGGAGTAGAGACCCAGTACTTC.

V is TRBV7-2 and J is TRBJ2-7, with 9 bases matching TRBD1. Germline V gene data show CDR1 as SGHTA and CDR2 as FQGNSA. V was clipped by 4 bases and J by 4 bases; unmatched bases: 8. This CDR3 is built from 15 residues. CDR3 DNA sequence: TGTGCCAGCAGCTCTCCCGGGACAGGGAGGTACGAGCAGTACTTC. This sequence encodes CASSSPGTGRYEQYF.

The chain uses TRBV4-3 and TRBJ1-2, with 9 bases that match TRBD1. The CDR3 has 14 amino acids. Trimming removed 0 bases from V and 8 bases from J; junction bases left unmatched: 4. Germline lookup yields CDR1 LGHNA and CDR2 YSLEER. The CDR3 bases are TGCGCCAGCAGCCAAGATTGGGGACAGGGCGGCTACACCTTC. It codes for CASSQDWGQGGYTF.

This rearrangement joins TRBV6-2 or TRBV6-3 to TRBJ1-4; 8 bases align to TRBD1. The CDR3 sequence is 15 residues long. CDR1 and CDR2 (germline): MNHEY, SVGEGT. The V gene end was trimmed by 2 bases and the J gene end by 6 bases; junction bases not matched to a gene: 5. The CDR3: CASSYGDRTDEKLFF. The CDR3 DNA reads TGTGCCAGCAGTTACGGGGACAGGACGGATGAAAAACTGTTTTTT.

J is TRBJ2-1 and V is TRBV6-5; the D is unclear. Germline CDR1 is MNHEY and CDR2 is SVGAGI. Between the trimmed V and J ends, which lost 6 bases and 1 base, there was a span of 10 bases. The CDR3 spans 14 residues. CDR3 residues: CASSPGFSYNEQFF. In nucleotides, the CDR3 is TGTGCCAGCAGCCCCGGTTTTTCCTACAATGAGCAGTTCTTC.

The chain couples TRBV27 to TRBJ2-1; the match to TRBD2 covers 9 bases. The CDR3 extends over 15 amino acids. Germline values: CDR1 MNHEY, CDR2 SMNVEV (reference sequence). V lost 2 bases to trimming and J lost 12 bases; unmatched junction nucleotides: 11. CDR3 sequence (DNA): TGTGCCAGCAGTTTAGTGGCTAGCGGGACCTCAGGGCAGTTCTTC. Its translation is CASSLVASGTSGQFF.